A single sample is the source of the 31 T cell receptor beta chains below, sequenced in a study of shared clonotypes between healthy human individuals. Only in-frame clones appear in the TCRdb table, and some are missing; sequencing was by immunoSEQ multiplex PCR. The repertoire holds approximately 2.5 million clones, with approximately 93% as singletons. Sequencing was done on a sample of naive CD4+ T cells from PBMCs. Subset specified: CD45RA+ positively selected. These receptors were taken from a man aged 18 to 29 in good health. Some clones in this sample may be carry-over from other donors' samples.

V gene TRBV28 combines with J gene TRBJ1-1, with 9 nucleotides matching TRBD1. The junction had 11 bases not matched to a gene; V was cut back by 7 bases and J by 11 bases. The germline V gene encodes CDR1 MDHEN and CDR2 SYDVKM. CDR3 length: 13 amino acids. CDR3 bases: TGTGCCAGCATTCGGACTGGGACAGGGATGGCTTTCTTT. As protein: CASIRTGTGMAFF. Using reference TRBV28 and TRBJ1-1 for the parts outside the CDR3, the full variable domain is DVKVTQSSRYLVKRTGEKVFLECVQDMDHENMFWYRQDPGLGLRLIYFSYDVKMKEKGDIPEGYSVSREKKERFSLILESASTNQTSMYLCASIRTGTGMAFFGQGTRLTVV.

The V and J genes are TRBV15 and TRBJ2-2, with unresolved D. CDR1 and CDR2 from the germline V gene are LNHNV and YYDKDF (reference sequence). Trimming left V 7 bases short and J 5 bases short, with 14 bases between. The CDR3 has 14 residues. In DNA, the CDR3 is TGTGCCACCACTCCCAGGCTCTCAACCGGGGAGCTGTTTTTT. Amino acids: CATTPRLSTGELFF.

The rearrangement joins TRBV9 to TRBJ2-2; D tentatively fits TRBD1 or TRBD2 (5 bases each). Germline V gene data show CDR1 as SGDLS and CDR2 as YYNGEE. The CDR3 has 15 residues. Trimming removed 3 bases from V and 0 bases from J, with 9 bases in between. The CDR3 nucleotides read TGTGCCAGCAGCGCCGGGACGGCGAACACCGGGGAGCTGTTTTTT. This translates into CASSAGTANTGELFF.

The rearrangement joins TRBV11-2 to TRBJ2-5; D unresolved. Germline V gene data show CDR1 as SGHAT and CDR2 as FQNNGV. The CDR3 extends over 13 amino acids. V was pared by 6 bases and J by 2 bases, with 10 bases between. CDR3 nucleotides: TGTGCCAGCAGTAATCATCTGCAAGAGACCCAGTACTTC. This sequence encodes CASSNHLQETQYF.

The chain couples TRBV28 to TRBJ2-2; possible D gene TRBD1, 6 bases. This CDR3 comprises 19 residues. Between the trimmed V and J ends, which lost 4 bases and 4 bases, there was a span of 25 bases. CDR1 is MDHEN, CDR2 SYDVKM, per germline. DNA of the CDR3: TGTGCCAGCAGTTGGGCAGGGGCTGGGAGAGTCGGAGGCACCGGGGAGCTGTTTTTT. It yields the protein CASSWAGAGRVGGTGELFF.

Here the CDR3 DNA reads TGTGCCTGGAGTCCCTGGGACAGGGCGAGTACTGAAGCTTTCTTT. It translates to CAWSPWDRASTEAFF. The V call is TRBV30, the J call TRBJ1-1, with 9 bases fitting TRBD1. The CDR3 has 15 amino acids. V gave up 2 bases and J gave up 5 bases; unmatched junction bases: 9. In germline, CDR1 is GTSNPN, CDR2 SVGIG (reference sequence).

The V and J genes are TRBV27 and TRBJ1-6; unclear D gene. Trimming took off 0 bases at V and 7 bases at J, with 10 bases between the two ends. Germline values: CDR1 MNHEY, CDR2 SMNVEV (reference sequence). The CDR3 runs to 15 residues. The CDR3 region is CASSLSHSLNSPLHF. The CDR3 DNA sequence: TGTGCCAGCAGTTTATCACACAGCCTCAATTCACCCCTCCACTTT.

This clone was found once. The rearrangement joins TRBV28 to TRBJ1-5, with 7 bases aligning to TRBD1. The ends lost 6 bases at V and 6 bases at J; junction bases unmatched: 11. The CDR3 runs to 15 residues. Germline loops: CDR1 MDHEN, CDR2 SYDVKM. This CDR3 reads CASSYRQGVGQPQHF. The CDR3 nucleotides are TGTGCCAGCAGCTATAGACAGGGAGTAGGTCAGCCCCAGCATTTT.

V and J are TRBV5-4 and TRBJ2-7; D is undetermined. This CDR3 is built from 14 residues. The V gene's germline CDR1 is SGHNT and CDR2 YYREEE (reference sequence). V shed 0 bases and J shed 3 bases, with 10 bases lying between them. The CDR3 DNA reads as TGTGCCAGCAGCTTGGAGGGTAGGATCTACGAGCAGTACTTC. Residues: CASSLEGRIYEQYF.

This sequence joins TRBV30 and TRBJ2-3; a weak D match, TRBD2 (5 bases). CDR1 and CDR2 from the germline V gene are GTSNPN and SVGIG (reference sequence). CDR3 length: 12 amino acids. Trimming removed 3 bases from V and 4 bases from J, with 8 bases in between. In nucleotides, the CDR3 is TGTGCCTGGAGCGCGGGCCCAGATACGCAGTATTTT. Its translation: CAWSAGPDTQYF. Full variable domain (rest looked up from reference TRBV30 and TRBJ2-3): SQTIHQWPATLVQPVGSPLSLECTVEGTSNPNLYWYRQAAGRGLQLLFYSVGIGQISSEVPQNLSASRPQDRQFILSSKKLLLSDSGFYLCAWSAGPDTQYFGPGTRLTVL.

This chain joins TRBV2 and TRBJ1-3; D remains unclear. This CDR3 contains 14 residues. Looked up from germline, CDR1 is SNHLY and CDR2 is FYNNEI. The V end lost 1 base, the J end lost 8 bases, and 12 bases lay between the germline ends. Here the CDR3 DNA reads TGTGCCAGCAGTGAAGGGTTTTCTGGTTACACCATATATTTT. As protein: CASSEGFSGYTIYF.

The V call is TRBV27, the J call TRBJ2-7; D is tentatively TRBD1 or TRBD2 (6 bases each). V gave up 0 bases and J gave up 4 bases, with 19 bases separating them. From germline, CDR1 is MNHEY and CDR2 SMNVEV (reference sequence). The CDR3 extends over 17 amino acids. DNA of the CDR3: TGTGCCAGCAGTTTATCGATAATTGGGGGGCGAAAATACGAGCAGTACTTC. Encoded protein: CASSLSIIGGRKYEQYF.

The CDR3 loop reads CASSEGTGSRYTF. Here the CDR3 DNA reads TGTGCCAGCAGTGAAGGGACAGGGAGTCGCTACACCTTC. J is TRBJ1-2 and V is TRBV2; 8 positions match TRBD1. The CDR3 loop spans 13 amino acids. V lost 1 base and J lost 9; bases outside the gene matches: 4. Germline assignment: CDR1 SNHLY and CDR2 FYNNEI.

To note about this clone: Other DNA sequences from this sample encode an identical CDR3 as well. CDR3 sequence reads: CASSLGAGATDTQYF. For the CDR3, the DNA is TGCGCCAGCAGCTTGGGAGCGGGAGCTACAGATACGCAGTATTTT. V is TRBV5-1 and J is TRBJ2-3; 8 positions agree with TRBD2. This CDR3 contains 15 residues. CDR1 is SGHRS and CDR2 is YFSETQ in the germline V gene. V shed 0 bases and J 3 bases; nucleotides not matched to a gene: 3.

V gene TRBV27 combines with J gene TRBJ2-3; D is uncertain. Germline CDR1 is MNHEY and CDR2 is SMNVEV (reference sequence). The CDR3 totals 14 residues. V lost 4 bases and J 1 base, leaving 9 bases between the germline ends. The chain's CDR3 is CASSSPTGTDTQYF. CDR3 DNA: TGTGCCAGCAGTTCACCCACGGGCACAGATACGCAGTATTTT.

The rearrangement joins TRBV27 to TRBJ2-2, with D perhaps given as TRBD1 or TRBD2 (6 bases each). CDR1 is MNHEY, CDR2 SMNVEV, per germline (reference sequence). V was shortened by 7 bases and J by 8 bases, with 14 bases between the two germline ends. The CDR3 sequence is 13 residues long. CDR3 DNA: TGTGCCAGCACAACCAGGGGAGGTGGGGAGCTGTTTTTT. Translated, it gives CASTTRGGGELFF.

The table lists this clone with a few counts. The same CDR3 is also encoded by other DNA sequences in this sample. This chain uses TRBV5-1 with TRBJ2-6; D not certain. CDR3 length: 15 residues. V was shortened by 0 bases and J by 0 bases, with 4 bases between the two germline ends. Germline V gene data show CDR1 as SGHRS and CDR2 as YFSETQ. The CDR3 sequence: CASSLVPSGANVLTF. The CDR3 region has the DNA TGCGCCAGCAGCTTGGTCCCCTCTGGGGCCAACGTCCTGACTTTC.

The chain uses TRBV5-1 and TRBJ2-3, with 8 bases that match TRBD2. The CDR3 contains 16 residues. Per the germline V gene, CDR1 is SGHRS and CDR2 is YFSETQ. Losses at the gene ends were 4 bases for V and 4 bases for J; bases not matched to a gene: 11. The CDR3 here is CASSPGGSGPADTQYF. Written as DNA, the CDR3 is TGCGCCAGCAGCCCGGGGGGGAGCGGGCCAGCAGATACGCAGTATTTT.

The chain is built from TRBV18 and TRBJ1-5; 7 nucleotides line up with TRBD1. V lost 5 bases and J lost 1; bases outside the gene matches: 5. The CDR3 is 15 residues long. Germline CDR1 and CDR2: KGHSH and LQKENI. The CDR3 bases are TGTGCCAGCTCATTGACAGGGTTCAGCAATCAGCCCCAGCATTTT. Amino acids: CASSLTGFSNQPQHF.

This sequence joins TRBV2 and TRBJ2-5; D uncertain. Germline V gene sequence: CDR1 SNHLY, CDR2 FYNNEI. Trimming shortened V by 4 bases and J by 2 bases, and 8 bases separated the two germline ends. This CDR3 comprises 13 residues. The CDR3: CASSALYQETQYF. CDR3 sequence (DNA): TGTGCCAGCAGTGCCCTTTATCAAGAGACCCAGTACTTC.

The V and J genes are TRBV5-4 and TRBJ2-1; possible D gene TRBD1, 6 bases. V was clipped by 0 bases and J by 10 bases, with 14 bases between them. CDR3 length: 14 residues. The germline V gene has CDR1 SGHNT and CDR2 YYREEE (reference sequence). The CDR3 DNA follows: TGTGCCAGCAGCTTGGCATCAGGGACAAGGGAGCAGTTCTTC. This translates into CASSLASGTREQFF.

This clone is a singleton in its sample. The chain employs TRBV14 and TRBJ2-7, with D possibly matching TRBD2 (5 bases). Germline values: CDR1 SGHDN, CDR2 FVKESK. This CDR3 is built from 15 residues. Trimming removed 2 bases at V and 3 bases at J, with 14 bases between. The CDR3: CASSQSGGPYYEQYF. The CDR3 DNA is TGTGCCAGCAGCCAATCGGGCGGGCCCTACTACGAGCAGTACTTC.

This rearrangement joins TRBV5-1 to TRBJ2-5, with D possibly being TRBD2 (5 bases). CDR1 and CDR2 from the germline V gene are SGHRS and YFSETQ. V lost 2 bases and J lost 1, with 15 bases in between. The CDR3 has 16 amino acids. CDR3 region: CASSFGRSRGQETQYF. CDR3 coding DNA: TGCGCCAGCAGCTTCGGACGTTCCCGGGGCCAAGAGACCCAGTACTTC.

On this clone itself: Other DNA sequences from this sample encode an identical CDR3 as well. The chain couples TRBV28 to TRBJ2-7; D might be TRBD1 (6 bases). The germline V gene encodes CDR1 MDHEN and CDR2 SYDVKM. The V and J ends lost 6 bases and 3 bases respectively, with 9 bases between them. CDR3 length: 12 residues. This chain's CDR3 is CASRGQVYEQYF. The CDR3, as DNA: TGTGCCAGCAGGGGACAAGTCTACGAGCAGTACTTC.

The chain employs TRBV19 and TRBJ2-7; D assignment may be TRBD1 or TRBD2 (5 bases each). The length of the CDR3 is 15 residues. Germline CDR1 LNHDA, CDR2 SQIVND (reference sequence). Trimming pared 3 bases from V and 2 bases from J, leaving 14 bases between. CDR3 in DNA: TGTGCCAGTAGTATTTCGGTGAGGGGAACCTACGAGCAGTACTTC. The encoded protein is CASSISVRGTYEQYF.

The rearrangement uses TRBV19 and TRBJ1-5; the D gene is possibly TRBD1 (5 bases). The CDR3 contains 16 residues. Germline CDR1 LNHDA, CDR2 SQIVND (reference sequence). Trimming pared 7 bases from V and 5 bases from J, leaving 21 bases between. Written as DNA, the CDR3 is TGTGCCAGTATGGTCCGGATTCAGGGAGGAGATCAGCCCCAGCATTTT. Translated, it gives CASMVRIQGGDQPQHF.

The chain has TRBV27 and TRBJ2-7, with TRBD1 identical over 12 bases. The CDR3 loop spans 16 amino acids. Germline V gives CDR1 MNHEY, CDR2 SMNVEV (reference sequence). The trim removed 6 bases at V and 6 bases at J, leaving 12 bases unmatched. CDR3 region: CASSSRPGQGALEQYF. For the CDR3, the DNA is TGTGCCAGCAGCTCCCGCCCGGGACAGGGGGCTCTCGAGCAGTACTTC.

This clone was detected only a few times. CDR3 bases: TGTGCCAGCAGTCCCATCGTCTTCACTGAAGCTTTCTTT. Translated, it gives CASSPIVFTEAFF. The genes are TRBV28 and TRBJ1-1; D is ambiguous. This CDR3 has 13 amino acids. Germline lookup yields CDR1 MDHEN and CDR2 SYDVKM. Trimming removed 5 bases at V and 4 bases at J, with 11 bases between.

The CDR3 bases are TGTGCCAGCGCTAGGGGGCTCTACGAGCAGTACTTC. Translation: CASARGLYEQYF. The chain employs TRBV6-6 and TRBJ2-7; TRBD1 agrees at 7 bases. Germline CDR1 MNHNY, CDR2 SVGAGI (reference sequence). Germline trimming cut 8 bases from V and 3 bases from J; bases unmatched to any gene: 4. This CDR3 contains 12 residues.

This chain links TRBV9 with TRBJ2-7, with a possible D match to TRBD2 (6 bases). Between the trimmed V and J ends, which lost 3 bases and 2 bases, there was a span of 15 bases. There are 15 residues in the CDR3. Germline-derived CDR1 and CDR2 are SGDLS and YYNGEE. The CDR3 region is CASSAGASVTYEQYF. CDR3 sequence (DNA): TGTGCCAGCAGCGCTGGGGCTAGCGTAACCTACGAGCAGTACTTC.

This chain uses TRBV5-1 with TRBJ2-1; 8 nucleotides agree with TRBD2. The CDR3 has 15 residues. Germline V CDR1 and CDR2: SGHRS, YFSETQ. V trimming: 3 bases; J trimming: 8 bases; junction bases outside the gene matches: 10. The CDR3, as DNA: TGCGCCAGCAGCTACCTTAGCGGGAAAGGTGATGAGCAGTTCTTC. Translated: CASSYLSGKGDEQFF.